This T cell receptor beta chain was captured in a study of T cell responses to AZD1222 COVID-19 vaccine. Study details: Analyses pooled second doses at about 4 or about 12 weeks.

General observations from the study: It was only after the peak T cell response that any repertoires were sampled. Increased Spike-specific TCR breadth and depth were observed after two AZD1222 doses.

Sequencing was performed with immunoSEQ multiplex PCR; in TCRdb, only in-frame clones are kept and a portion is missing. The data contain some 120,000 clones, 93% of them singletons. This clone was seen a handful of times. What it binds is not known. The CDR3 sequence is 14 residues long. Germline trimming cut 3 bases from V and 3 bases from J; bases unmatched to any gene: 3. The germline CDR1 and CDR2 sequences are MDHEN and SYDVKM. Sequenced material: peripheral blood, taken on day 0 of AZD1222 vaccination. The chain links TRBV28 to TRBJ2-7; 9 positions agree with TRBD2. The sequence derives from an adult in good health. CDR3 DNA: TGTGCCAGCAGTTTTCTAGCGGGGTACTACGAGCAGTACTTC. Protein product: CASSFLAGYYEQYF.